This T cell receptor beta chain derives from a study of T-cell memory formation after mild COVID-19 (TCRdb year 2021). The study in broad terms: TCR sequence clusters from the two donors were largely donor specific. T-cell clones expanding and contracting after mild COVID-19 in two donors were tracked by longitudinal TCRalpha and TCRbeta repertoire sequencing. The cohort comprised two young, previously healthy adult volunteers, one female and one male. Paper-wide results and their limitations: Contracting CD4+ clones were located mainly in the CM and EM memory subsets, whereas CD8+ clones were found to be enriched in EMRA. Some responding clones were found in pre-infection memory, which suggests that pre-existing cross-reactive memory T cells took part in the SARS-CoV-2 response. Balanced CD4/CD8 phenotypes were observed for clones contracting from day 15 to 85, whereas a bias towards CD4+ was observed for a second wave of clones expanding from day 15 to 37. SARS-CoV-2 specificity was not confirmed for the second-wave clones peaking on day 37. The study covered only a couple of mild cases, and larger cohorts including severe cases with pre-infection samples were considered necessary.

From the germline V gene, CDR1 is SGHTA and CDR2 is FQGNSA. Trimming takes 1 base off V and 1 base off J; junction bases not matched to a gene: 3. Its CDR3 holds 17 amino acids, cysteine through phenylalanine. Kept here is only the CDR3 DNA, which spans 51 bases and is read in frame from base 1. Ficoll-Paque density gradient centrifugation was used to isolate PBMCs. This clonotype qualifies as large (0.1 to 1%). Its antigen is not yet known. The record has no base qualities; no much larger clone is one base away. The instrument given in TCRdb is Illumina NovaSeq 6000. TCRalpha and TCRbeta cDNA libraries were constructed by 5'RACE with constant-segment primers, with sample barcodes and unique molecular identifiers being introduced. RNA was extracted from every sample with Trizol reagent. The libraries were amplified in two PCR steps, and the second step added a second sample barcode and Illumina TruSeq adapters. Sequencing of the libraries was done on an Illumina NovaSeq, producing 2 x 150 bp paired-end reads. The original pipeline was this. Reads were demultiplexed and collapsed into UMI-guided consensus sequences with migec v1.2.7. Using mixcr v2.1.11, UMI consensuses were aligned to TRA and TRB V and J templates and then assembled into clonotypes. Expanded or contracted clonotypes were those called significant by both edgeR and NoisET, with noise models trained on biological replicates. For edgeR calls, a false discovery rate-adjusted p below 0.01 and a log2 fold-change threshold of 1 were applied. As an exploratory analysis of dynamics, max-normalized trajectories of the 1000 most abundant clonotypes were examined by PCA with hierarchical clustering. Separately sequenced CD4+ and CD8+ repertoires were used to assign the CD4 or CD8 phenotype of responding clones. TCRdb reprocessing: public reads trimmed at Q25 with fastp, clones called with MiXCR, in-frame beta chains kept. Each entry merges the rows of one CDR3 protein and shows their most common DNA and genes. None of the V and J calls come from the authors' own analysis; TCRdb made them. The sample has around 250,000 distinct CDR3 sequences on record, 16% of them singletons. Roughly 21% of the sample is held by the ten biggest clonotypes.

Recombination linked TRBV7-2 to TRBJ2-3, with 12 central nucleotides matching TRBD2. The origin of this receptor is a man aged 18 to 35 who had mild COVID-19 (a few samples of this study predate the infection). The sample titles of this study are shuffled in the database, so cell type and time point are left out; the donor was told from shared clones. The material sequenced was PBMCs or a T cell subset sorted from them (not recorded which). The DNA sequence reads TGTGCCAGCAGCTTAGTAGCTAGCGGGGGGGGCACAGATACGCAGTATTTT. Its protein is CASSLVASGGGTDTQYF.